This is a list of T cell receptor beta chains from one sample in a study of blood T cell repertoires in COVID-19. Sequencing used immunoSEQ multiplex PCR; TCRdb keeps in-frame clones, though not all of them. The data hold about 380,000 clones, with about 80% observed a single time. Sequenced sample: peripheral blood. These TCRs come from a human donor with acute or convalescent COVID-19. The donor label of this sample is uncertain. Both conserved end residues are part of each CDR3. Fields, in order: CDR3 length, V gene, CDR3 protein.

>13|TRBV28
CASSPQWRSPLHF
>19|TRBV5-8
CASRRTGTSASVWYNEQFF
>17|TRBV7-6
CASSSRLAGTPRETQYF
>14|TRBV30
CAYGRGLSGNTIYF
>14|TRBV15
CATRWRVGNQPQHF
>15|TRBV7-8
CASSSTGGLNTEAFF
>17|TRBV5-1
CASSYSQGTSGYNEQFF
>17|TRBV5-1
CASSLAHYDRATTEAFF
>16|TRBV19
CASSIAADRATDTQYF
>12|TRBV28
CASSLIRRAQYF
>15|TRBV19
CASSRGQGAGQPQHF
>16|TRBV5-1
CASSYQAQGMNTEAFF
>17|TRBV7-5
CVRSLCPAGPSGNTIYF
>15|TRBV5-4
CASSPGQALFNEQFF
>17|TRBV29-1
CSVETGTGVSGANVLTF
>14|TRBV5-1
CASSFGQNTGELFF
>15|TRBV5-1
CASSLAGTGTTEAFF
>17|TRBV4-1
CASSQVGALPTNEKLFF
>16|TRBV27
CASSLSGGRAPYEQYF
>12|TRBV2
CASKGVGTEAFF
>14|TRBV30
CALWTGGGNYGYTF